This T cell receptor beta chain was observed in a study of early T cells in non-severe SARS-CoV-2 infection. General study findings and limits: Comparison of clonotypes with VDJdb favored anti-spike CD8 responses while missing private and CD4 specificities.

The CDR3 covers 13 residues. Per germline, CDR1 KGHDR and CDR2 SFDVKD. The V end was cut by 8 bases, the J end by 1 base, with 10 bases between. As for this clonotype: Its target is unknown.

Unique molecular identifiers were added to individual cDNA molecules. TCRdb processed the 5' RACE reads anew with MiXCR; each CDR3 protein has one entry. Of about 76,000 distinct CDR3 sequences listed, around 10% were seen once; the top ten hold 4.7%. This receptor was taken from an adult who was a healthcare worker with PCR-confirmed SARS-CoV-2 infection or an uninfected control (not recorded which). The sample was whole blood. The chain links TRBV24-1 to TRBJ1-1, with D possibly matching TRBD1 (6 bases). The CDR3 here is CATMGQPNTEAFF. Written as DNA, the CDR3 is TGTGCCACCATGGGACAACCGAACACTGAAGCTTTCTTT.